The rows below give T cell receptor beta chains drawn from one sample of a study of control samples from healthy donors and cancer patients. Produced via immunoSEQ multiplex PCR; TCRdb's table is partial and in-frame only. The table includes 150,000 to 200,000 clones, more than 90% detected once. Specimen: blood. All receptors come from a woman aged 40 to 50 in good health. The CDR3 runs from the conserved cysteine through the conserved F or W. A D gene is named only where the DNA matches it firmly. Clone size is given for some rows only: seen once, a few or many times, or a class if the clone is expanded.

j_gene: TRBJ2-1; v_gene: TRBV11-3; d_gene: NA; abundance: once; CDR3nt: TGTGCCAGCAGCTTTGGAGGGGGCAATGAGCAGTTCTTC; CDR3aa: CASSFGGGNEQFF
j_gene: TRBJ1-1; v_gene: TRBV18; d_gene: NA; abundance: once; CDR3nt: TGTGCCAGCTCACCTCTCCCGGTGAACACTGAAGCTTTCTTT; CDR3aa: CASSPLPVNTEAFF
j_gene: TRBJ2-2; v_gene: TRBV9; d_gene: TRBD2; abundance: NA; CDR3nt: TGTGCCAGCAGCTTCCGACTAGCGGGGACTACCGGGGAGCTGTTTTTT; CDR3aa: CASSFRLAGTTGELFF
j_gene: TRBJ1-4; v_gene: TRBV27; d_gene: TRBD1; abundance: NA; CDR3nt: TGTGCCAGCAGCTCCCCAGGGGGTTCGGAAAAACTGTTTTTT; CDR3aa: CASSSPGGSEKLFF
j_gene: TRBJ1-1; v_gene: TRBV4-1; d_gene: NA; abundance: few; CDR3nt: TGCGCCAGCAGCCAAGCTCTCGACGACACTGAAGCTTTCTTT; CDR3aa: CASSQALDDTEAFF
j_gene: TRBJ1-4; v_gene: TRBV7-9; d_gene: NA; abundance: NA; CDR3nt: TGTGCCAGCAGCTTGTCCGTTAATGAAAAACTGTTTTTT; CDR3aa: CASSLSVNEKLFF
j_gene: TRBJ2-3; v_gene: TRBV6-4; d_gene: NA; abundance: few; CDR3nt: TGTGCCAGCAGTGACGGGGCAGGGAGCACAGATACGCAGTATTTT; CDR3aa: CASSDGAGSTDTQYF
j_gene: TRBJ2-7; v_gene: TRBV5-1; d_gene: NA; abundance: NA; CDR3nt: TGCGCCAGCAGCTTGGGTACGTGGGAAGACGAGCAGTACTTC; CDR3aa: CASSLGTWEDEQYF
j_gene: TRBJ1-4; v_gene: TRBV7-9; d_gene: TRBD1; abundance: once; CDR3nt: TGTGCCAGCAGCCTCGGGACAGGCGGCACTAATGAAAAACTGTTTTTT; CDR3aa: CASSLGTGGTNEKLFF
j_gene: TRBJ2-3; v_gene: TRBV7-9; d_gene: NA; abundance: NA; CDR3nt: TGTGCCAGCAGCCCCAGGATTGGGGGTGCTAGCACAGATACGCAGTATTTT; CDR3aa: CASSPRIGGASTDTQYF
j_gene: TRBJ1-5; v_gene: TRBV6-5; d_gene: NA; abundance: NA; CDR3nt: TGTGCCAGCAGGGGGATGGGCAATCAGCCCCAGCATTTT; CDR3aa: CASRGMGNQPQHF
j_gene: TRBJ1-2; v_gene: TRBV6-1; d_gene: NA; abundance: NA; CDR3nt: TGTGCCAGCAGTGATTTCGGGAATGGCTACACCTTC; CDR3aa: CASSDFGNGYTF
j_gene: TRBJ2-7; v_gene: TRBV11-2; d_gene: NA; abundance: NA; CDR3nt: TGTGCCAGCAGCACCCAAGCAGGACAAGGGGAGCAGTACTTC; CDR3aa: CASSTQAGQGEQYF
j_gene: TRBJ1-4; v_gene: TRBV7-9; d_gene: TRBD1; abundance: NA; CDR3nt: TGTGCCAGCAGCCGGGACAGGGGGCAAAGGAATGAAAAACTGTTTTTT; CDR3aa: CASSRDRGQRNEKLFF
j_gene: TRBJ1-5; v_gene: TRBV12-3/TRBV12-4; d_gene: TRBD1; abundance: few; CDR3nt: TGTGCCAGCAGCCTGGGACAGGGTCAGCCCCAGCATTTT; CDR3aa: CASSLGQGQPQHF
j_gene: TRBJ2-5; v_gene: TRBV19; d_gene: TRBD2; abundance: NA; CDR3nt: TGTGCCAGTAGTACCTATGGACTAGGGCAAGAGACCCAGTACTTC; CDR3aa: CASSTYGLGQETQYF
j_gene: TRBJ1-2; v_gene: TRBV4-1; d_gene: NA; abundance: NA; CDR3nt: TGCGCCAGCAGCCAAGATCACACAGCAGGTTATGGCTACACCTTC; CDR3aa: CASSQDHTAGYGYTF
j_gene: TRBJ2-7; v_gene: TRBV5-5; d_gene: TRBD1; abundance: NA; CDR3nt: TGTGCCAGCAGCTTGGTGGGACAGACATACGAGCAGTACTTC; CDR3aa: CASSLVGQTYEQYF
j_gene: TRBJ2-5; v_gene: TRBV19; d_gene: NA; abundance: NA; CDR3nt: TGTGCCAGTACCGACCCCGGCAGGGAGACCCAGTACTTC; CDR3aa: CASTDPGRETQYF
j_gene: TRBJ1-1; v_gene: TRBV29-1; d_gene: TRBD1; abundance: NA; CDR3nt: TGCAGCCAAGACAGGGACACTGAAGCTTTCTTT; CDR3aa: CSQDRDTEAFF
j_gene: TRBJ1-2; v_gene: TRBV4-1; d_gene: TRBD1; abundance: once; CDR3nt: TGCGCCAGCAGCCACGTCGGACAGGAGGGCTACACCTTC; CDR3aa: CASSHVGQEGYTF
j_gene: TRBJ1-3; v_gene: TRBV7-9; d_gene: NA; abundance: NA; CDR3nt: TGTGCCAGCAGCTCCCAGGGCCTCTCTGGAAACACCATATATTTT; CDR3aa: CASSSQGLSGNTIYF
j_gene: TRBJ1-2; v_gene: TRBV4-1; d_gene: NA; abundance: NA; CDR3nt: TGCGCCAGCAGCCAAGCAGGAGATCACTATGGCTACACCTTC; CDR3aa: CASSQAGDHYGYTF
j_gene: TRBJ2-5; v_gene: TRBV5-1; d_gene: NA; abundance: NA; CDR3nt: TGCGCCAGCAGCTTAACGGGGCCTCAAGAGACCCAGTACTTC; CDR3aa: CASSLTGPQETQYF
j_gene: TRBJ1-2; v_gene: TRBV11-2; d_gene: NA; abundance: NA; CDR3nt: TGTGCCAGCAGCTTAGACCCGCCTAGGGGCTACACCTTC; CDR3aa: CASSLDPPRGYTF
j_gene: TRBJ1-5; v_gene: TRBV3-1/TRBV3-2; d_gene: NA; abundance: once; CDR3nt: TGTGCCAGCAGCCCGAACGAGGACAAGCCAAGGCGGAGCAATCAGCCCCAGCATTTT; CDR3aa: CASSPNEDKPRRSNQPQHF
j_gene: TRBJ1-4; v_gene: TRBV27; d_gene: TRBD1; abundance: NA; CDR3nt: TGTGCCAGCAGTTCCCCAGGCACGGGACAGGTGGAACTGTTTTTT; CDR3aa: CASSSPGTGQVELFF
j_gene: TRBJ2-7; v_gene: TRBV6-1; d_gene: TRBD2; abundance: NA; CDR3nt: TGTGCCAGCAGTGAAGTGGGGGGGGTAGCGCAGTACTTC; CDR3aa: CASSEVGGVAQYF
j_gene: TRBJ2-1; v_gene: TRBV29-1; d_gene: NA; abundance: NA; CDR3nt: TGCAGTACCTCTCAGGAAATGAATTCGTTCTTC; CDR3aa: CSTSQEMNSFF
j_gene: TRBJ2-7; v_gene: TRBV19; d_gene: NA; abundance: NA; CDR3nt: TGTGCCAGTAGTCCCCGGACGGAATCCTACGAGCAGTACTTC; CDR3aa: CASSPRTESYEQYF
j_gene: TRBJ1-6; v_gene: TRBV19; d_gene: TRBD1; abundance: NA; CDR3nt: TGTGCCGTAACAGGGGGCTATAATTCACCCCTCCACTTT; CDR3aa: CAVTGGYNSPLHF
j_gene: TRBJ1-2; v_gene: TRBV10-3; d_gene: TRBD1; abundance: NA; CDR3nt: TGTGCCGGCCGGGACAGGGGTCACGGCTACACCTTC; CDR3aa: CAGRDRGHGYTF
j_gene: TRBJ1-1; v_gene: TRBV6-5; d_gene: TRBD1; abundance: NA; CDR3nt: TGTGCCAGCAGGACGGGACAGGGGGCGAGTGAAGCTTTCTTT; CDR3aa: CASRTGQGASEAFF
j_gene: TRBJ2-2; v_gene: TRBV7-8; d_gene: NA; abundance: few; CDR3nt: TGTGCCAGCACCCTTAGACGGACTCCCAGAGCGGGGGAGCTGTTTTTT; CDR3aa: CASTLRRTPRAGELFF
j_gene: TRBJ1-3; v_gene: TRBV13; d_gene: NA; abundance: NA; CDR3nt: TGTGCCAGCAGCTTACTATCCGGAAACACCATATATTTT; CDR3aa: CASSLLSGNTIYF
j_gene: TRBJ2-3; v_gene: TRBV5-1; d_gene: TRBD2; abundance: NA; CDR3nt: TGCGCCAGCAGCAAAGGACTAGCGGGGGGCCACCCCCCAGATACGCAGTATTTT; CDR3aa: CASSKGLAGGHPPDTQYF
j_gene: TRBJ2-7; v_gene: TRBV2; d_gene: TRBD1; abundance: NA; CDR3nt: TGTGCCAGCGATGACAGGGTAGCCTACGAGCAGTACTTC; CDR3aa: CASDDRVAYEQYF
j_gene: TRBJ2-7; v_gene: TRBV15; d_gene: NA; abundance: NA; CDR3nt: TGTGCCACCAGCAGAGATTCCGGCTACGAGCAGTACTTC; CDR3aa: CATSRDSGYEQYF
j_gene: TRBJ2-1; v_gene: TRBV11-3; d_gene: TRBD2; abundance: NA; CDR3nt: TGTGCCAGCAGCTGGAGCGGGAGCTCCTACAATGAGCAGTTCTTC; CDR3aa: CASSWSGSSYNEQFF
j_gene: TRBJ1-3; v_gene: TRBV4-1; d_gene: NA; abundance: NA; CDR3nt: TGCGCCAGCAGCCAAGGCATGCAGGGGCAACCTTTGTTCTCTGGAAACACCATATATTTT; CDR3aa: CASSQGMQGQPLFSGNTIYF
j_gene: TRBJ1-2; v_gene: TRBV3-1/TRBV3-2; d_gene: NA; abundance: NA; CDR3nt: TGTGCCAGCAGCCAAGTCCCCGACAGTCTCTATGGCTACACCTTC; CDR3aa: CASSQVPDSLYGYTF
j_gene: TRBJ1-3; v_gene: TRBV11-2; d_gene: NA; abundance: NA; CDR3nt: TGTGCCAGCAGCGCGGGGACGAGCTCTGGAAACACCATATATTTT; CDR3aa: CASSAGTSSGNTIYF
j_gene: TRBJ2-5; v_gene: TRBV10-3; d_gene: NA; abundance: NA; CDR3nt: TGTGCCATCAGTGAGGGTGCGGGGACTCCAGAGACCCAGTACTTC; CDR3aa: CAISEGAGTPETQYF
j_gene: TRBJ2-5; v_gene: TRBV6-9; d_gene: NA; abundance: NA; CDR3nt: TGTGCCAGGCCTCGGGACCGATCCCAAGAGACCCAGTACTTC; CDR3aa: CARPRDRSQETQYF
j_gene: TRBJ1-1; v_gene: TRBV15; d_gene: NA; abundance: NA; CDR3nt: TGTGCCACCAGCACCGATCCCCTTAGTGGAGCTTTCTTT; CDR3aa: CATSTDPLSGAFF
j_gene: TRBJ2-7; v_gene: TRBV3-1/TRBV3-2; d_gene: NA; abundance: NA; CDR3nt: TGTGCCAGCAGCCATGGTCTGGTTGGTGGCGAGCAGTACTTC; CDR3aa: CASSHGLVGGEQYF